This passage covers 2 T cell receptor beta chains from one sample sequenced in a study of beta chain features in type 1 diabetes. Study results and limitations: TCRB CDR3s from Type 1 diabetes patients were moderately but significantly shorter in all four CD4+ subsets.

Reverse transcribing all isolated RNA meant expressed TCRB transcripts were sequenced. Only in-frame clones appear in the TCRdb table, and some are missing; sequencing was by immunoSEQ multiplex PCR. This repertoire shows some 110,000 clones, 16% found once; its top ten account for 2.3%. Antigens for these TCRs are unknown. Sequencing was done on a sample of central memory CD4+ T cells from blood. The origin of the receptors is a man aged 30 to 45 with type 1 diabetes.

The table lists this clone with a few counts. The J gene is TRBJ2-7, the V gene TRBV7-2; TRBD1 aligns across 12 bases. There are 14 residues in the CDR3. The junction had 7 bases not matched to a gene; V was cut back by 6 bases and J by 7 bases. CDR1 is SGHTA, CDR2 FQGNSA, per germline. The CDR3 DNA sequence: TGTGCCAGCAGTACCGGGACAGGGGGCCGGGAGCAGTACTTC. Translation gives CASSTGTGGREQYF.

The CDR3 DNA reads as TGTGCCAGCAGCAACGGACAGGTGATTAACTATGGGTGGACCTTC. Amino acids: CASSNGQVINYGWTF. The J gene is TRBJ1-2, the V gene TRBV28, with 7 bases fitting TRBD1. This CDR3 contains 15 residues. V shed 6 bases, J shed 14 bases, and the junction held 21 bases outside the gene matches. Germline lookup yields CDR1 MDHEN and CDR2 SYDVKM.